This TCR beta chain was identified in a study of blood T cells in healthy people across ages. Study results and caveats: CMV status of donors was not determined, possibly confounding expanded clonotype changes.

This CDR3 is 15 amino acids long. Germline CDR1 and CDR2: SEHNR and FQNEAQ (reference sequence). The V and J ends lost 3 bases and 0 bases respectively, with 9 bases between them. This clonotype has just a few counts. The antigen remains unidentified. It was with a sample-barcoded 5' primer and a J-beta primer mix that a second PCR of roughly 7 to 12 cycles was run. Every sample gave at least 3 million paired-end reads containing CDR3. TCRdb passed the 5' RACE reads through MiXCR, listing each CDR3 protein once. Of 450,000 to 700,000 distinct CDR3 sequences listed, roughly 28% were seen once; the top ten hold about 18%.

The sample was blood. This chain uses TRBV7-9 with TRBJ2-1; D unclear. The TCR originated in a woman between 65 and 79 years old in good health. The CDR3 bases are TGTGCCAGCAGCTTCCGTTACAGCTCCTACAATGAGCAGTTCTTC. Its protein product is CASSFRYSSYNEQFF.